These T cell receptor beta chains were read from a single sample in a study of patients and donors after allogeneic stem cell transplantation. MiXCR, applied by TCRdb to the RT-PCR reads, yields one record per CDR3 protein. Among 150,000 to 200,000 distinct CDR3 sequences listed, around 30% were seen once. Sequences were obtained from blood, either unsorted or a sorted T cell fraction (not recorded which). These receptors originate from a human donor who was either an allogeneic HSCT recipient or a stem cell or donor lymphocyte infusion donor (not recorded which). It is not recorded whose cells these are; they may come from a transplant donor. Each CDR3 is given with its conserved first and last residue. The D gene is left open where the match is weak. Clone sizes are given selectively: once, few, many, or a class where the clone is expanded.

j_call	clone_size	v_call	cdr3_length	d_call	cdr3_nt	cdr3_aa
TRBJ1-2	once	TRBV6-5	16	.	TGTGCCAGCAGTTACTCGACATCTCACAGGGCCTATGGCTACACCTTC	CASSYSTSHRAYGYTF
TRBJ1-6	.	TRBV7-2	14	.	TGTGCCAGCAGCAGACTCTACTCAAATTCACCCCTCCACTTT	CASSRLYSNSPLHF
TRBJ2-3	many	TRBV18	15	.	TGTGCCAGCTCACCACAGACTGGAAGCACAGATACGCAGTATTTT	CASSPQTGSTDTQYF
TRBJ1-5	few	TRBV6-5	13	TRBD1	TGTGCCACTCGGACAGGAAGCAATCAGCCCCAGCATTTT	CATRTGSNQPQHF
TRBJ2-1	.	TRBV3-1	15	.	TGTGCCAGCAGCCCAACTAGGGGCTCCTACAATGAGCAGTTCTTC	CASSPTRGSYNEQFF
TRBJ2-7	.	TRBV25-1	11	.	TGTGCCAGCAGTGATAGTGGTGAGCAGTACTTC	CASSDSGEQYF
TRBJ1-6	few	TRBV28	13	.	TGTGCCAGCAGTTTACATCATAATTCACCCCTCCACTTT	CASSLHHNSPLHF
TRBJ1-3	.	TRBV6-5	15	.	TGTGCCAGCAGTTACTCGGGGGGGCTCCGGAACACCATATATTTT	CASSYSGGLRNTIYF
TRBJ2-7	once	TRBV6-5	13	.	TGTGCCAGCAGTTATGGTGGAGTCTACGAGCAGTACTTC	CASSYGGVYEQYF
TRBJ2-3	few	TRBV5-5	17	TRBD2	TGTGCCAGCAGCTTGAGTACTAGCGGGAGGAACACAGATACGCAGTATTTT	CASSLSTSGRNTDTQYF
TRBJ1-1	.	TRBV5-1	15	.	TGCGCCAGCAGCTTGGCCCGCTCTTTGAACACTGAAGCTTTCTTT	CASSLARSLNTEAFF
TRBJ2-5	few	TRBV29-1	13	TRBD2	TGCAGCGTTGTGCGGGGGAGCCAAGAGACCCAGTACTTC	CSVVRGSQETQYF
TRBJ2-5	few	TRBV5-1	15	TRBD2	TGCGCCAGCAGCTTTCAAGCGGGAGGCCACGAGACCCAGTACTTC	CASSFQAGGHETQYF
TRBJ1-5	.	TRBV27	14	.	TGTGCCAGCAGTGCTCGATATAGCAATCAGCCCCAGCATTTT	CASSARYSNQPQHF
TRBJ2-1	.	TRBV29-1	15	TRBD1	TGCAGCGCGAACCGGGACAGCTTTTCCTACAATGAGCAGTTCTTC	CSANRDSFSYNEQFF
TRBJ2-7	.	TRBV19	13	.	TGTGCCAGTAGTCCGGGCCTTCACTGGGAGCAGTACTTC	CASSPGLHWEQYF
TRBJ1-6	.	TRBV6-4	14	.	TGTGCCAGCAGTGAGGGGTTCGGTAATTCACCCCTCCACTTT	CASSEGFGNSPLHF
TRBJ2-1	once	TRBV20-1	13	.	TGCAGTGCTAGAGAACTAGGAAGCAATGAGCAGTTCTTC	CSARELGSNEQFF
TRBJ2-7	.	TRBV4-3	13	.	TGCGCCAGCAGCCAAGATGCAGACTACGAGCAGTACTTC	CASSQDADYEQYF
TRBJ1-6	many	TRBV7-8	15	.	TGTGCCAGCAGCTTAGACGACAGCTATAATTCACCCCTCCACTTT	CASSLDDSYNSPLHF
TRBJ1-1	.	TRBV25-1	15	.	TGTGCCAGCGGCGAGGCAGACGGGCAGAACACTGAAGCTTTCTTT	CASGEADGQNTEAFF
TRBJ1-2	.	TRBV30	10	.	TGTACCTCCGGACATTATGGCTACACCTTC	CTSGHYGYTF
TRBJ2-3	.	TRBV10-3	15	TRBD2	TGTGCCATCAAACCGACTAGCAGAGTCACAGATACGCAGTATTTT	CAIKPTSRVTDTQYF
TRBJ2-3	.	TRBV19	14	TRBD1	TGTGCCAGTAGTATCGGCAGGGGGACAGATACGCAGTATTTT	CASSIGRGTDTQYF
TRBJ1-6	.	TRBV10-3	16	TRBD1	TGTGCCATCAGCTTAACTTGGGACAGGGAAGTTTCACCCCTCCACTTT	CAISLTWDREVSPLHF
TRBJ2-7	.	TRBV7-9	14	.	TGTGCCAGCAGCTTAGCGCGGGATCCCTACGAGCAGTACTTC	CASSLARDPYEQYF
TRBJ2-7	few	TRBV4-3	16	TRBD2	TGCGCCAGCAGCCCCTTCACTAGCGGGATGTCCTACGAGCAGTACTTC	CASSPFTSGMSYEQYF
TRBJ1-1	.	TRBV20-1	13	.	TGCAGTGCTCCTCTCTCAGGGTCCCTTGAAGCTTTCTTT	CSAPLSGSLEAFF
TRBJ2-3	.	TRBV20-1	18	TRBD2	TGCAGTGCCTCCGGACTAGCGGGAGTTGTTTGGGGCACAGATACGCAGTATTTT	CSASGLAGVVWGTDTQYF
TRBJ2-6	few	TRBV29-1	14	.	TGCAGCGTTGACCAGGACTCTGGGGCCAACGTCCTGACTTTC	CSVDQDSGANVLTF
TRBJ1-1	few	TRBV12-3/TRBV12-4	13	.	TGTGCCAGCAGTTGGGTCGTAGGGACTGAAGCTTTCTTT	CASSWVVGTEAFF
TRBJ2-1	.	TRBV6-1	16	TRBD2	TGTGCCAGCAGCCCTGATTTAGCGGGTTCCTACAATGAGCAGTTCTTC	CASSPDLAGSYNEQFF
TRBJ1-1	.	TRBV3-1	13	TRBD1	TGTGCCAGCAGGACACAGGGGACAACTGAAGCTTTCTTT	CASRTQGTTEAFF
TRBJ1-3	.	TRBV18	14	TRBD1	TGTGCCAGCTCACCGGACAGGCCAGGAAACACCATATATTTT	CASSPDRPGNTIYF
TRBJ1-1	.	TRBV7-8	18	.	TGTGCCAGCAGCAAAGCCGGGGCCGACCGCTACTTGAACACTGAAGCTTTCTTT	CASSKAGADRYLNTEAFF
TRBJ1-4	.	TRBV19	14	.	TGTGCCAGTAGTCCGATTTTCGGCAGCGAAAAACTGTTTTTT	CASSPIFGSEKLFF
TRBJ1-1	.	TRBV29-1	11	.	TGCAGCGTTGAAAACCCCAGGCAAGCTTTCTTT	CSVENPRQAFF
TRBJ2-1	.	TRBV24-1	16	TRBD2	TGTGCCACCAGTGACCAGACTAGCGGGAGGATGGGGGAGCAGTTCTTC	CATSDQTSGRMGEQFF
TRBJ1-3	.	TRBV20-1	16	.	TGCAGTGCTAGAGAAGGGGGATGGGGCTCTGGAAACACCATATATTTT	CSAREGGWGSGNTIYF
TRBJ2-2	few	TRBV9	15	.	TGTGCCAGCAGCGCCCGGGCCAAGAGAACCGGGGAGCTGTTTTTT	CASSARAKRTGELFF
TRBJ1-5	many	TRBV4-3	13	TRBD1	TGCGCCAGCAGTTGGACAGGGAATCAGCCCCAGCATTTT	CASSWTGNQPQHF
TRBJ1-5	.	TRBV20-1	16	.	TGCAGTGCCGAATCCATCGTCCTGTATAGCAATCAGCCCCAGCATTTT	CSAESIVLYSNQPQHF
TRBJ2-7	.	TRBV5-1	14	TRBD1	TGCGCCAGCAGCTGGACAGGGCGAGCCTACGAGCAGTACTTC	CASSWTGRAYEQYF
TRBJ1-1	.	TRBV12-3/TRBV12-4	15	.	TGTGCCAGCAGTTTTAATCCGTTTCAGAACACTGAAGCTTTCTTT	CASSFNPFQNTEAFF